Here is one T cell receptor (beta chain) with its context. As yet, its antigen is unknown. One junction end disagrees with the germline gene, perhaps due to a read error. The time point denotes: newly diagnosed GD, antithyroid drugs for less than 3 months. PBMCs were the source of the RNA used for TCR sequencing. The data derive from a study of regulatory T cells in long-lasting Graves disease. Study-wide results and limits: Whereas new patients shared 800 to 1,000 public clonotypes, persistent patients shared more, at a few thousand. Favored usage of TRBV28, TRBJ1-2 and TRBJ2-5 was recorded in persistent disease.

Per germline, CDR1 SGHRS and CDR2 YFSETQ. The CDR3 runs 14 residues. For TCR beta, libraries came from iRepertoire HTBI primers and Arm-PCR of CDR3 regions. TCRdb reprocessed the multiplex PCR reads with MiXCR, giving one entry per CDR3 protein. The repertoire has some 500,000 distinct CDR3 sequences, approximately 13% of them found once; the top ten carry approximately 9.3%. The data were also submitted as part of a second study, on T cells in Graves' hyperthyroidism and ophthalmopathy.

The V gene is TRBV5-1, the J gene TRBJ1-4; no firm D call. The clonotype was recovered from a man aged 30-40 years with Graves disease. The material sequenced was peripheral blood mononuclear cells (PBMCs), taken at new diagnosis, from a patient treated with antithyroid drugs. In DNA form, the CDR3 reads TGTGCCAGCAGCTTTAGACTAACTCAAGAAAAACTGTTTTTT. It specifies CASSFRLTQEKLFF.